This TCR beta chain is from a study of T-cell memory formation after mild COVID-19. Overall study: TCR clusters mostly belonged to single donors. Whole-study findings and limits: Second-wave clones with a day 37 peak had unconfirmed SARS-CoV-2 specificity. Pre-infection memory showed some responding clones, and this suggested that cross-reactive memory joined.

V was pared by 8 bases and J by 1 base, with 9 bases of the junction left unmatched. This CDR3 has 15 amino acids. CDR1 MNHNS and CDR2 SASEGT come from the germline V gene. TCRdb re-analysed the 5' RACE reads in MiXCR, keeping a single row per CDR3 protein. The sample shows some 320,000 distinct CDR3 sequences, around 15% of them seen only once. This clonotype was counted a few times. Its cognate antigen is unknown. The sequenced material came from PBMCs or a T cell subset sorted from them (not recorded which). This TCR came from a man aged 18 to 30 who had mild COVID-19 (a few samples of this study predate the infection). Cell type and time point are not known. The rearrangement uses TRBV6-1 and TRBJ2-3, with 7 positions matching TRBD1. Here the CDR3 DNA reads TGTGCCAGCCCCCCAATCGACAGGGGCACAGATACGCAGTATTTT. Its translation is CASPPIDRGTDTQYF.